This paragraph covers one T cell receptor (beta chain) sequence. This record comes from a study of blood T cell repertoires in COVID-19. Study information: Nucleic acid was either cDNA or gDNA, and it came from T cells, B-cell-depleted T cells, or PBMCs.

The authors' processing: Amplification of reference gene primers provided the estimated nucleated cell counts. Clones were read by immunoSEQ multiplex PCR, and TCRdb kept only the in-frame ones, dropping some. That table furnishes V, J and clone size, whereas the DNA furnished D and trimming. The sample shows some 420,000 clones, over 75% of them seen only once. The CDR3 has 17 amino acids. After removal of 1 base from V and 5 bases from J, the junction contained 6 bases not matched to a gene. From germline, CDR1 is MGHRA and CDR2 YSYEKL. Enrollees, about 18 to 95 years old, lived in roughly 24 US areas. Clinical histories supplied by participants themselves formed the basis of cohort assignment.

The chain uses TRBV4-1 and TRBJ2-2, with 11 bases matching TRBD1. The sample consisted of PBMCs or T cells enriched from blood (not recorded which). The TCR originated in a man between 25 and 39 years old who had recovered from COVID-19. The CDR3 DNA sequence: TGCGCCAGCAGCCAAGTCGGGACAGGGGGTTGGACCGGGGAGCTGTTTTTT. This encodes CASSQVGTGGWTGELFF.